This T cell receptor (beta chain) comes out of a study of blood T cell repertoires in COVID-19 (dated by TCRdb to 2020 to 2022). Looking at the study overall: Samples from collaborators originated in the United States, Italy and Spain and spanned both the acute and convalescent phases of COVID-19. The material from the prospective study consisted of cDNA or gDNA derived from T cells, B-cell-depleted T cells, or PBMCs. Deeply sampled blood TCRbeta repertoires from subjects exposed to, actively infected with, or recovered from COVID-19 were included in the dataset. The repertoires were made available in a free public database intended to serve as a resource for research on the immune response to SARS-CoV-2. Samples were obtained from the ongoing ImmuneRACE study (first 160 participants) and from some 1,300 subjects provided by 6 global collaborators. Sample metadata almost always included a de-identified subject ID, COVID-19 status, age in years and sex. HLA class I and class II types, where available, came from metadata supplied by the sample provider rather than from assay-based typing. Summary of the overall study and its limitations: The amount of clinical and demographic metadata varied by source and participant and was provided uncurated.

TCRbeta CDR3 regions were amplified from genomic DNA by means of the immunoSEQ Assay, a bias-controlled multiplex PCR. The paper's data handling went like this. Within the assay, amplification of reference gene primers was used to estimate how many nucleated cells each sample contained. To quantify the absolute abundance of each unique TCRbeta CDR3 rearrangement, sequence reads were collapsed and filtered. For each sample, productive Simpson clonality was calculated as the square root of Simpson's diversity index over productive rearrangements. Drawn from immuneACCESS, this table holds only the in-frame rearrangements with V and J called that TCRdb kept. Clones are partly lost; checked studies trace under half to an unresolved V gene and leave the rest unexplained. V and J calls plus clone size are reproduced from that table; the DNA served to infer D and trimming. The sample profile shows about 22,000 clones; about 91% of them were found once. 3.1% of the sample comes from the top ten.

This clone showed up just a few times. Its antigen remains undetermined. The record has no base qualities; no much larger clone is one base away. The collaborating institutions used their own protocols to collect whole blood in K2EDTA tubes. For TCRbeta analysis, collaborators shipped samples in one of three forms: frozen whole blood, isolated PBMCs, or DNA extracted from either of those sample types. Relative to germline, V is 7 bases shorter and J is 3 bases shorter, with 12 bases between their ends. CDR1 and CDR2 were assigned from the germline V gene (reference sequence) as LNHDA and SQIVND. The CDR3 goes from the cysteine to the phenylalanine over 13 residues. Solely the CDR3 DNA is kept, with 39 bases framed from the first base.

This clonotype was sampled from a woman in her 70s with active COVID-19. The chain links TRBV19 with TRBJ1-1; matching of 5 bases hints at TRBD1 as the D gene. The sequenced material came from peripheral blood. The CDR3 region has the sequence CASNPKGYTEAFF. The DNA sequence reads TGTGCCAGTAACCCGAAGGGGTACACTGAAGCTTTCTTT.